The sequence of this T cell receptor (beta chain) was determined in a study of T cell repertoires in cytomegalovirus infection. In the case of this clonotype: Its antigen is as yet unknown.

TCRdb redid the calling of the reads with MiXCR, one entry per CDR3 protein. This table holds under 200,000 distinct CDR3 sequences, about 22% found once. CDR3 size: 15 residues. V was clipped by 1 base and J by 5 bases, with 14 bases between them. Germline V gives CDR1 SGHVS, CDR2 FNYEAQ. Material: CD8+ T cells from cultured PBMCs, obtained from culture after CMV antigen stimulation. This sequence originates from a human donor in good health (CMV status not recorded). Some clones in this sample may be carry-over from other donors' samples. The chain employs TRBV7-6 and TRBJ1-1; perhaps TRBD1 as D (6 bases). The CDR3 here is CASSLVKGGGTEAFF. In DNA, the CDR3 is TGTGCCAGCAGCTTAGTCAAAGGGGGGGGGACTGAAGCTTTCTTT.